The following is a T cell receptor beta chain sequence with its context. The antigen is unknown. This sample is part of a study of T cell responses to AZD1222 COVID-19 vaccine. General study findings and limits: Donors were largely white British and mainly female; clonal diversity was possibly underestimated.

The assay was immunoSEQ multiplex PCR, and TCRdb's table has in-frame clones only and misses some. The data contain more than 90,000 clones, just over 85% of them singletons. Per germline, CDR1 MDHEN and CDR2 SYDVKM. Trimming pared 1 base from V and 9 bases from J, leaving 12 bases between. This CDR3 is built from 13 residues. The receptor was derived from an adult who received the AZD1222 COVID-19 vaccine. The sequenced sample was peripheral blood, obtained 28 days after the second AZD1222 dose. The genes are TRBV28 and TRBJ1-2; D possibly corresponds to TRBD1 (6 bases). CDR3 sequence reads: CASSLLGGASYTF. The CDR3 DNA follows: TGTGCCAGCAGTTTATTGGGGGGCGCGAGCTACACCTTC.